This T cell receptor beta chain was retrieved from a study of T cells in Graves' hyperthyroidism and ophthalmopathy. Overall study: Upon initial diagnosis and before any treatment, peripheral blood was collected.

RNA transcripts served as the template for amplifying TCR beta CDR3 regions. First-round RT-PCR of the TCR CDR3 relied on the HTBI primer set. One entry per CDR3 protein, called by TCRdb with MiXCR from the multiplex PCR reads. The sample shows about 640,000 distinct CDR3 sequences, 20% to 25% of them seen only once. Concerning this clonotype itself: A much larger clone sits a single nucleotide away, making a read error possible.

There are 18 residues in the CDR3. Germline V gene lookup returns CDR1 MDHEN and CDR2 SYDVKM. V lost 3 bases to trimming and J lost 5 bases; unmatched junction nucleotides: 16. Sequencing used blood. The rearrangement joins TRBV28 to TRBJ2-5; 9 bases align to TRBD1. The TCR comes from a man aged 25 to 40 with Graves' ophthalmopathy. The CDR3 DNA follows: TGTGCCAGCAGTTTCCCCCTTCCGGGACAGGGAAAGGAGGAGACCCAGTACTTC. This gives the protein CASSFPLPGQGKEETQYF. Supplemented by reference TRBV28 and TRBJ2-5, the full variable domain reads DVKVTQSSRYLVKRTGEKVFLECVQDMDHENMFWYRQDPGLGLRLIYFSYDVKMKEKGDIPEGYSVSREKKERFSLILESASTNQTSMYLCASSFPLPGQGKEETQYFGPGTRLLVL.